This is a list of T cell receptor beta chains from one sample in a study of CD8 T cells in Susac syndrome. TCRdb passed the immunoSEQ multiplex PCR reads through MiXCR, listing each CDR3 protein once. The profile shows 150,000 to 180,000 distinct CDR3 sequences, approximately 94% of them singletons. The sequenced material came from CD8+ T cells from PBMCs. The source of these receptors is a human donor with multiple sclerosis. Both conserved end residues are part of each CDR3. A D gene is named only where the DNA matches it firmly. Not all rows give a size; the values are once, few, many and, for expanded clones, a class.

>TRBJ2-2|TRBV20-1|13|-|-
CSANMGNTGELFF
TGCAGTGCTAACATGGGGAACACCGGGGAGCTGTTTTTT
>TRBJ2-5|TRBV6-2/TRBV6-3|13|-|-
CAITQDSQETQYF
TGTGCCATCACTCAGGACTCTCAAGAGACCCAGTACTTC
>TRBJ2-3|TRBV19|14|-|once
CASSTSRPVDTQYF
TGTGCCAGTAGTACCTCCCGACCGGTCGATACGCAGTATTTT
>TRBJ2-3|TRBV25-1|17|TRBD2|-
CASSPRDLAGTTDTQYF
TGTGCCAGCAGCCCTCGGGACCTAGCGGGAACCACAGATACGCAGTATTTT
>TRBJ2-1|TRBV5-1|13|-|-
CASSDRTYNEQFF
TGCGCCAGCAGCGACAGAACCTACAATGAGCAGTTCTTC
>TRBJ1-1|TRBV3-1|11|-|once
CARNRVTEAFF
TGTGCCAGAAATAGGGTCACTGAAGCTTTCTTT
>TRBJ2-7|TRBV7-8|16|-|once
CASRSLLGGSSYEQYF
TGTGCCAGCAGATCGCTACTGGGGGGTAGCTCCTACGAGCAGTACTTC
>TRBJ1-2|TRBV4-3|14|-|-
CASSQDTGGRSYTF
TGCGCCAGCAGCCAAGATACCGGGGGCCGGAGCTACACCTTC
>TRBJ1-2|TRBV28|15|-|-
CASNSRENGYYGYTF
TGTGCCAGCAATTCTAGAGAGAACGGATACTATGGCTACACCTTC
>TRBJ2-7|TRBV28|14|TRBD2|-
CASSAGTTPYEQYF
TGTGCCAGCTCCGCCGGGACTACTCCCTACGAGCAGTACTTC
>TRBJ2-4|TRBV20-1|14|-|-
CSARMRTTQNIQYF
TGCAGTGCTAGAATGAGGACTACCCAAAACATTCAGTACTTC
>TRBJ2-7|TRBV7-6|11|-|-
CASSLGAQQYF
TGTGCCAGCAGCTTAGGGGCTCAGCAGTACTTC
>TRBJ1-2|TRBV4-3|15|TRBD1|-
CASSQMGQGDYGYTF
TGCGCCAGCAGCCAAATGGGACAGGGTGACTATGGCTACACCTTC
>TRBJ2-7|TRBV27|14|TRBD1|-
CASSIGQGGYEQYF
TGTGCCAGCAGTATAGGACAGGGGGGATACGAGCAGTACTTC
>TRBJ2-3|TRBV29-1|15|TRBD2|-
CSVESSGGRTDTQYF
TGCAGCGTTGAGTCTAGCGGGGGCCGCACAGATACGCAGTATTTT
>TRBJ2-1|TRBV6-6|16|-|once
CASSYGATPYVNEQFF
TGTGCCAGCAGTTACGGAGCCACGCCGTATGTGAATGAGCAGTTCTTC
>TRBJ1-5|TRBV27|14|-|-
CASSFTGGNQPQHF
TGTGCCAGCAGTTTTACGGGTGGCAATCAGCCCCAGCATTTT
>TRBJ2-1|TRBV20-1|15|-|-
CSARQGGSSYNEQFF
TGCAGTGCTAGGCAGGGGGGGAGCTCCTACAATGAGCAGTTCTTC
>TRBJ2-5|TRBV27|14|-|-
CASSLIGQAETQYF
TGTGCCAGCAGTTTGATCGGCCAGGCAGAGACCCAGTACTTC
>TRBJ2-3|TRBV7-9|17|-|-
CASDSSAETQSTDTQYF
TGTGCCAGCGACTCCTCGGCCGAAACCCAAAGCACAGATACGCAGTATTTT
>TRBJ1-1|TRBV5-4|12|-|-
CASSLGATEAFF
TGTGCCAGCAGCTTGGGGGCCACTGAAGCTTTCTTT
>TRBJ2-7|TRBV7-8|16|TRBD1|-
CASIPTRDRGNYEQYF
TGTGCCAGCATACCCACCCGGGACAGGGGAAACTACGAGCAGTACTTC
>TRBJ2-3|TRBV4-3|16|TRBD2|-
CASSQDLPGGGDTQYF
TGCGCCAGCAGCCAAGATTTGCCGGGGGGTGGGGATACGCAGTATTTT
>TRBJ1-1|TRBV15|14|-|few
CATSRGGENTEAFF
TGTGCCACCAGCAGAGGTGGGGAGAACACTGAAGCTTTCTTT
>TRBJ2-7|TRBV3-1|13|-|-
CASSQVKSYEQYF
TGTGCCAGCAGCCAAGTAAAGTCCTACGAGCAGTACTTC
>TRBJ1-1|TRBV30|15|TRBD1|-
CAWSVGKTGRSEAFF
TGTGCCTGGAGTGTAGGGAAGACAGGGAGGTCTGAAGCTTTCTTT
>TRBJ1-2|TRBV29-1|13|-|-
CSVEDRGSAGYTF
TGCAGCGTTGAAGATCGAGGGAGTGCGGGCTACACCTTC
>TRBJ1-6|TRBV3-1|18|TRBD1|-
CASSQDPTGFGRVSPLHF
TGTGCCAGCAGCCAAGACCCGACAGGGTTCGGTCGGGTTTCACCCCTCCACTTT
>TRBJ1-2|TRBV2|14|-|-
CASSAGTVGFGYTF
TGTGCCAGCAGTGCCGGGACGGTCGGTTTCGGCTACACCTTC
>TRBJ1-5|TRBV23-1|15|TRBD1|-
CASNTGARGNQPQHF
TGCGCCAGCAATACAGGGGCTCGGGGCAATCAGCCCCAGCATTTT
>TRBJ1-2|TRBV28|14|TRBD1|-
CASRPGTGTFGDTF
TGTGCCAGCAGACCCGGGACAGGGACCTTTGGTGACACCTTC
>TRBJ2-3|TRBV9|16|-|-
CASSVDGGPSTDTQYF
TGTGCCAGCAGCGTAGACGGCGGACCTAGCACAGATACGCAGTATTTT
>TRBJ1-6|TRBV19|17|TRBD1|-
CASSPTTGPPLNSPLHF
TGTGCCAGTAGCCCTACGACAGGGCCTCCACTAAATTCACCCCTCCACTTT
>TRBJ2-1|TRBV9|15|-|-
CASSVAGASYNEQFF
TGTGCCAGCAGCGTAGCAGGGGCATCCTACAATGAGCAGTTCTTC
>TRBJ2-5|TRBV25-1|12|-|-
CASSGDWETQYF
TGTGCCAGCAGTGGGGATTGGGAGACCCAGTACTTC